The rows below give T cell receptor beta chains drawn from one sample of a study of shared clonotypes between healthy human individuals. Assay: immunoSEQ multiplex PCR; the TCRdb copy retains only in-frame clones and omits some. The sample holds over a million clones, around 76% seen once. Material for sequencing was memory CD4+ T cells sorted from blood. Receptors originate from a man between 18 and 29 years old in good health. Each CDR3 is given with its conserved first and last residue.

V gene	J gene	CDR3 protein
TRBV11-2	TRBJ2-2	CASSFAGTYTGELFF
TRBV5-1	TRBJ2-2	CASSGGQGRISNTGELFF
TRBV5-1	TRBJ2-7	CASSLGLDREYEQYF
TRBV10-1	TRBJ1-6	CATRQGRNSPLHF
TRBV18	TRBJ2-7	CASSSGTAYEQYF
TRBV10-3	TRBJ1-1	CAISDLQGPLGTEAFF
TRBV10-3	TRBJ2-3	CAISESGTSSSDTQYF
TRBV4-1	TRBJ2-7	CASSPTGGASYEQYF
TRBV29-1	TRBJ1-2	CSVEVGQLYGYTF
TRBV28	TRBJ1-5	CASSLLEYSNQPQHF
TRBV7-2	TRBJ2-2	CASSIGGYTGELFF
TRBV7-9	TRBJ2-5	CASSPTGSGETQYF
TRBV18	TRBJ2-5	CASSPGGVGGETQYF
TRBV28	TRBJ1-4	CASSFPGSNEKLFF
TRBV18	TRBJ1-1	CASSLFGTGGPMNTEAFF
TRBV5-1	TRBJ2-3	CASSDAEPNTQYF
TRBV7-9	TRBJ1-2	CASSSPSDRFYGYTF
TRBV10-3	TRBJ1-6	CAISVGESSPLHF
TRBV4-1	TRBJ2-1	CASSPYRAISHYNEQFF
TRBV11-2	TRBJ2-1	CASSTAGLSYNEQFF
TRBV5-1	TRBJ2-2	CASSLETGTNTGELFF
TRBV11-2	TRBJ2-5	CASSLEGSSQETQYF
TRBV5-1	TRBJ1-1	CASRSPGTEAFF
TRBV30	TRBJ1-5	CAWSVGRGGFNQPQHF
TRBV7-7	TRBJ2-2	CASSPAGGTGELFF
TRBV10-3	TRBJ2-3	CAISSSGGASTDTQYF
TRBV6-1	TRBJ1-4	CASGRVVEKLFF
TRBV7-9	TRBJ2-7	CASSRSGYEQYF
TRBV7-8	TRBJ2-1	CASSLVDGGNEQFF
TRBV19	TRBJ1-4	CASHWGATNEKLFF
TRBV5-6	TRBJ2-5	CASSARANKKGETQYF
TRBV9	TRBJ1-2	CASSSWTGANYGYTF
TRBV9	TRBJ2-1	CASSTLAGDYNEQFF
TRBV10-2	TRBJ1-2	CASSESGSSYGYTF
TRBV5-8	TRBJ1-5	CASSLRGLMGQPQHF
TRBV27	TRBJ1-1	CASSLRWGNTEAFF
TRBV6-5	TRBJ2-7	CASSRTGGLNEQYF
TRBV6-5	TRBJ2-4	CASRRTNTDIQYF
TRBV5-4	TRBJ2-4	CASSTWEEAKNIQYF
TRBV5-1	TRBJ2-7	CASSLVASGGYEQYF
TRBV9	TRBJ2-3	CASSVAIAGAGADTQYF
TRBV6-5	TRBJ1-5	CASSYGGGSNQPQHF
TRBV7-9	TRBJ1-4	CASSPQGGTNEKLFF
TRBV19	TRBJ2-2	CASSNPGNTGELFF
TRBV13	TRBJ2-1	CASSSASELATKGNEQFF
TRBV6-1	TRBJ2-5	CASTPEGWRETQYF
TRBV28	TRBJ1-1	CASSVSSRAEAFF
TRBV27	TRBJ1-1	CASSLSEQGGTEAFF
TRBV5-1	TRBJ1-2	CASSFGDGYGYTF